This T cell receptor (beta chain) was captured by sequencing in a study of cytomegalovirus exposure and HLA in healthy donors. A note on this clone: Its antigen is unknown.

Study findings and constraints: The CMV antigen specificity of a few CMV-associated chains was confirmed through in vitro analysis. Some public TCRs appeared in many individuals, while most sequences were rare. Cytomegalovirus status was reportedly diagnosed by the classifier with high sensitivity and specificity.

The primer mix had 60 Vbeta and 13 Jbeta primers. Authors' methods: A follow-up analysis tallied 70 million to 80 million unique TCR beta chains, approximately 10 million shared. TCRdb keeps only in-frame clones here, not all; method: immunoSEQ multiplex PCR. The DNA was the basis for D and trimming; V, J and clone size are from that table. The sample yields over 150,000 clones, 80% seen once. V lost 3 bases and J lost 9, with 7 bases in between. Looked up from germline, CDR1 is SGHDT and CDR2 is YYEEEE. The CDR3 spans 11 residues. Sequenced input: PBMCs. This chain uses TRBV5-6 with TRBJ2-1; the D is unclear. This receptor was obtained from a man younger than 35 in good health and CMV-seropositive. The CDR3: CASSSAAEQFF. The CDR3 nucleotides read TGTGCCAGCAGCTCGGCGGCTGAGCAGTTCTTC.